This T cell receptor beta chain was obtained from a study of blood T cell repertoires in COVID-19. Study-wide context: In each case, the material was cDNA or gDNA derived from T cells, B-cell-depleted T cells, or PBMCs.

Original analysis: It was from reference gene primer amplification that nucleated cell counts were estimated. Profiling relied on immunoSEQ multiplex PCR, and the TCRdb table lists in-frame clones only, not all of them. V and J calls and clone size are as listed in that table; D and trimming were resolved from the DNA. The repertoire includes 360,000 or so clones, around 91% of them detected once, and 6.5% sits in the top ten. This CDR3 comprises 16 residues. Germline loops: CDR1 LNHDA, CDR2 SQIVND (reference sequence). Trimming took 6 bases from V and 1 from J; bases not matched to a gene: 8. This chain connects TRBV19 to TRBJ1-1; TRBD1 aligns across 10 bases. The clonotype was recovered from a man younger than 35 with active or convalescent COVID-19. Source material: peripheral blood. CDR3 loop: CASRHGTGEPNTEAFF. CDR3 DNA sequence: TGTGCCAGTAGGCACGGGACAGGGGAGCCGAACACTGAAGCTTTCTTT.